This entry describes one T cell receptor (beta chain). No antigen is known for it. The germline CDR1 and CDR2 sequences are MGHRA and YSYEKL. Deletions cut 2 bases from V and 4 bases from J, with 15 bases between. This CDR3 spans 15 amino acids. This entry comes from a study of Tregs in tolerant kidney transplant recipients. Points from the study as a whole: Biological reproducibility was not directly addressed, but technical replication error appeared minimal. Some patients' samples used different primers over time, so nucleotide sequences weren't comparable. Expanding Tregs on activated donor B cells appeared to best identify donor-specific TCRbeta clones.

CD4+CD25+CD127- Tregs, CD4+CD25- non-Tregs, CD4 and CD8 cells were sorted. Some clones are missing from TCRdb's copy, which holds only in-frame ones; the method was immunoSEQ multiplex PCR. Of roughly 66,000 clones listed, roughly 92% were seen once; the top ten hold about a tenth. The material sequenced was CD8+ T cells from blood, taken before the transplant. V is TRBV4-1 and J is TRBJ2-7, with D perhaps TRBD2 (6 bases). The TCR was taken from a human donor who received a combined kidney and bone marrow transplant. Here the CDR3 reads CASSQPGLGLYEQYF. The CDR3 DNA is TGCGCCAGCAGCCAACCGGGACTGGGGTTGTACGAGCAGTACTTC.